This T cell receptor beta chain was sequenced during a study of Graves' ophthalmopathy and Graves' hyperthyroidism. Germline CDR1 and CDR2: LNHDA and SQIVND (reference sequence). The CDR3 loop spans 17 amino acids. Trimming at V came to 6 bases and at J to 5 bases, leaving 13 bases not matched to a gene. Researchers took RNA transcripts and amplified TCR beta CDR3 regions from them. First-round RT-PCR relied on HTBI primers, and a second-round multiplex PCR came next. TCRdb processed the multiplex PCR reads anew with MiXCR; each CDR3 protein has one entry. The sample lists a few hundred thousand distinct CDR3 sequences; approximately 15% were seen once. This clonotype was counted ten times or more.

Source material: peripheral blood. This TCR was sampled from a woman aged 18-29 years with stable Graves' hyperthyroidism. V usage is TRBV19 and J usage is TRBJ1-6, with 7 bases lining up with TRBD1. The CDR3 is CASSRQGHFVNNSPLHF. CDR3 DNA: TGTGCCAGTAGCAGACAGGGACATTTCGTTAATAATTCACCCCTCCACTTT.